This T cell receptor beta chain was recovered during a study of breast tumors, draining lymph nodes, adjacent tissues. Broader study findings: Tumor and nontumor repertoires were significantly more similar in luminal-like than in basal-like breast cancer.

TCRdb independently ran MiXCR on the multiplex PCR reads; one entry per CDR3 protein. The repertoire holds about 25,000 distinct CDR3 sequences, about 24% seen once, with roughly 14% in the top ten. This clonotype has at least ten counts. The antigen is undetermined. CDR1 SGHTA and CDR2 FQGNSA come from the germline V gene. This CDR3 contains 15 residues. J was trimmed by 11 bases and V by 1 base; bases with no gene match: 9. The TCR was taken from a female donor with breast cancer. Some clones in this sample may be carry-over from other donors' samples. The chain couples TRBV7-2 to TRBJ2-1; TRBD2 aligns across 9 bases. The source material was breast tumor tissue. CDR3: CASSLEADSGRQQFF. The DNA for the CDR3 is TGTGCCAGCAGCTTAGAAGCGGATAGCGGGAGACAGCAGTTCTTC.